These 19 T cell receptor beta chains came from one sample sequenced in a study of CD8 T cells in ankylosing spondylitis. TCRdb used MiXCR to reprocess the 5' RACE reads, holding one entry per CDR3 protein. The sample has hundreds of thousands of distinct CDR3 sequences, around 32% seen once. The sequencing sample was made of blood, either unsorted or a sorted T cell fraction (not recorded which). These receptors all come from a male donor with ankylosing spondylitis or in good health (not recorded which).

This clonotype was seen only a few times. The J gene is TRBJ2-3, the V gene TRBV10-3; perhaps TRBD2 as D (6 bases). Germline V gene lookup returns CDR1 ENHRY and CDR2 SYGVKD. V gave up 0 bases and J gave up 6 bases, with 13 bases separating them. The CDR3 runs 15 residues. This chain's CDR3 is CAISESSGGRDTQYF. For the CDR3, the DNA is TGTGCCATCAGTGAGTCATCCGGGGGTCGGGATACGCAGTATTTT.

The gene calls are TRBV15 and TRBJ1-4; 9 bases fit TRBD1. Germline CDR1 and CDR2: LNHNV and YYDKDF (reference sequence). The trim removed 3 bases at V and 6 bases at J, leaving 8 bases unmatched. This CDR3 has 16 amino acids. CDR3 nucleotide sequence: TGTGCCACCAGCAGGGCAACCGGGACAGGGTATGAAAAACTGTTTTTT. This encodes CATSRATGTGYEKLFF.

This clonotype was seen a few times. The chain joins TRBV15 to TRBJ2-3, with D hard to call. The V end was cut by 8 bases, the J end by 0 bases, with 6 bases between. Germline loops: CDR1 LNHNV, CDR2 YYDKDF (reference sequence). The CDR3 sequence is 12 residues long. This chain's CDR3 is CATGTSTDTQYF. In DNA form, the CDR3 reads TGTGCCACCGGAACGAGCACAGATACGCAGTATTTT.

V is TRBV4-2 and J is TRBJ2-3, with TRBD2 as a possible D gene (6 bases). CDR1 is LGHNA and CDR2 is YNFKEQ in the germline V gene. The germline V and J ends were trimmed by 0 bases and 5 bases, with 15 bases remaining between them. The CDR3 is 16 residues long. CDR3 bases: TGTGCCAGCAGCCAAGATTGGGACTCCCGCGGAGATACGCAGTATTTT. Translation: CASSQDWDSRGDTQYF.

The count of this clonotype is one. The chain joins TRBV5-1 to TRBJ1-6; the match to TRBD1 covers 8 bases. From germline, CDR1 is SGHRS and CDR2 YFSETQ. With V trimmed by 0 bases and J by 7 bases, 3 bases remained unmatched. The CDR3 length is 15 residues. The CDR3 here is CASSLGGQANSPLHF. In DNA form, the CDR3 reads TGCGCCAGCAGCTTGGGGGGACAGGCGAATTCACCCCTCCACTTT.

This clonotype was seen just once. This chain connects TRBV7-9 to TRBJ2-2; TRBD1 agrees at 7 bases. V dropped 4 bases and J dropped 9; count of bases not matched to a gene: 11. This CDR3 region has 15 residues. Germline V gene data show CDR1 as SEHNR and CDR2 as FQNEAQ (reference sequence). CDR3 protein: CASSSLTDRTWELFF. CDR3 nucleotides: TGTGCCAGCAGCTCCCTAACGGACAGGACTTGGGAGCTGTTTTTT.

The chain has TRBV5-6 and TRBJ2-1; D gene uncertain. Germline V lookup: CDR1 SGHDT, CDR2 YYEEEE. The V and J ends lost 2 bases and 7 bases respectively, with 10 bases between them. The CDR3 loop spans 13 amino acids. In DNA form, the CDR3 reads TGTGCCAGCAGCTTCCTGGGTATGAATGAGCAGTTCTTC. It encodes CASSFLGMNEQFF. Using reference TRBV5-6 and TRBJ2-1 for the parts outside the CDR3, the full variable domain is DAGVTQSPTHLIKTRGQQVTLRCSPKSGHDTVSWYQQALGQGPQFIFQYYEEEERQRGNFPDRFSGHQFPNYSSELNVNALLLGDSALYLCASSFLGMNEQFFGPGTRLTVL.

The chain has TRBV12-3 or TRBV12-4 and TRBJ2-5; possibly TRBD2 for D (6 bases). The V gene lost 0 bases and the J gene lost 5 bases, with 19 bases spanning the gap. This CDR3 has 17 residues. This chain's CDR3 is CASSLAFPGLPEETQYF. The CDR3 DNA is TGTGCCAGCAGTTTAGCGTTTCCGGGACTCCCGGAGGAGACCCAGTACTTC.

This clonotype was seen repeatedly, ten times or more. The chain has TRBV20-1 and TRBJ2-3; no clear D gene. V lost 0 bases, J lost 1 base, and 11 bases lay in between. The length of the CDR3 is 15 residues. Germline V gives CDR1 DFQATT, CDR2 SNEGSKA (reference sequence). The CDR3 loop is CSAREVSGRTDTQYF. In DNA form, the CDR3 reads TGCAGTGCTAGAGAGGTGTCAGGACGCACAGATACGCAGTATTTT.

The chain carries TRBV11-2 and TRBJ2-1; TRBD2 aligns across 7 bases. Unmatched junction bases numbered 7, after V lost 4 bases and J lost 7 bases. The CDR3 contains 14 residues. Germline lookup yields CDR1 SGHAT and CDR2 FQNNGV. DNA for the CDR3: TGTGCCAGCAGCTGGGGGGGGTTTGGGAATGAGCAGTTCTTC. It specifies CASSWGGFGNEQFF.

The chain combines TRBV29-1 with TRBJ2-3; 8 bases are shared with TRBD2. Looked up from germline, CDR1 is SQVTM and CDR2 is ANQGSEA. V lost 8 bases to trimming and J lost 1 base; unmatched junction nucleotides: 8. There are 14 residues in the CDR3. CDR3 in DNA: TGCAGCCCACGACTAGCGCGCGGCACAGATACGCAGTATTTT. Its protein product is CSPRLARGTDTQYF.

The chain joins TRBV12-3 or TRBV12-4 to TRBJ2-1; D unclear. This CDR3 contains 14 residues. The V end lost 7 bases, the J end lost 7 bases, and 17 bases lay between the germline ends. CDR3 bases: TGTGCCAGCACCCTATCCGACCTAGAAAATGAGCAGTTCTTC. This gives the protein CASTLSDLENEQFF.

The table lists this clonotype with a few counts. The V gene is TRBV27, the J gene TRBJ2-1; TRBD2 matches 7 bases. V lost 1 base and J lost 6; bases outside the gene matches: 6. Germline CDR1 and CDR2: MNHEY and SMNVEV (reference sequence). This CDR3 has 15 amino acids. CDR3 nucleotide sequence: TGTGCCAGCAGTTTATTGGGGCTAGCGGTCAATGAGCAGTTCTTC. Its protein product is CASSLLGLAVNEQFF.

This clonotype was counted between two and nine times. The V gene is TRBV20-1, the J gene TRBJ1-2; 9 bases align to TRBD1. There are 16 residues in the CDR3. V trimming: 5 bases; J trimming: 1 base; junction bases outside the gene matches: 11. Germline-derived CDR1 and CDR2 are DFQATT and SNEGSKA (reference sequence). CDR3 bases: TGCAGTGCTGTCAGGACAGGGGCTGTCCATAACTATGGCTACACCTTC. Encoded protein: CSAVRTGAVHNYGYTF.

The V gene is TRBV25-1, the J gene TRBJ2-3; TRBD2 agrees at 8 bases. V trimming: 4 bases; J trimming: 5 bases; junction bases outside the gene matches: 20. The CDR3 is made up of 19 amino acids. Germline lookup yields CDR1 MGHDK and CDR2 SYGVNS. The CDR3 nucleotides read TGTGCCAGCAGTGGGCTATCCGGCGTGGACGGGGGGGCCAAAGATACGCAGTATTTT. Protein: CASSGLSGVDGGAKDTQYF.

Of note for this clonotype: Given a much more abundant clone one base away, this may be a read error. The chain employs TRBV6-5 and TRBJ2-5; D is unclear. The CDR3 is 11 residues long. Germline CDR1 MNHEY, CDR2 SVGAGI. Trimming shortened V by 1 base and J by 5 bases, and 2 bases separated the two germline ends. The DNA of the CDR3 is TGTGCCAGCAGTTACTTTGAGACCCAGTACTTC. Amino acid sequence: CASSYFETQYF.

Only a few counts were recorded for this clonotype. V and J are TRBV12-3 or TRBV12-4 and TRBJ2-7, with TRBD2 identical over 8 bases. The CDR3 totals 14 residues. V trimming: 6 bases; J trimming: 6 bases; junction bases outside the gene matches: 10. CDR3 DNA sequence: TGTGCCAGCAGCCGGGGGGGTCTGGGGCTCGAGCAGTACTTC. Translated: CASSRGGLGLEQYF.

This clonotype was seen a handful of times. This chain uses TRBV9 with TRBJ1-2, with unresolved D. Trimming pared 3 bases from V and 4 bases from J, leaving 16 bases between. The CDR3 sequence is 15 residues long. Germline CDR1 SGDLS, CDR2 YYNGEE. The CDR3 DNA reads TGTGCCAGCAGCGCGGGGATAGGACTGTCCTATGGCTACACCTTC. Amino acid sequence: CASSAGIGLSYGYTF. The variable domain in full, with the rest retrieved from reference TRBV9 and TRBJ1-2, is DSGVTQTPKHLITATGQRVTLRCSPRSGDLSVYWYQQSLDQGLQFLIQYYNGEERAKGNILERFSAQQFPDLHSELNLSSLELGDSALYFCASSAGIGLSYGYTFGSGTRLTVV.

The rearrangement links TRBV7-9 to TRBJ1-6; no clear D. CDR1 is SEHNR and CDR2 is FQNEAQ in the germline V gene (reference sequence). Trimming removed 2 bases from V and 7 bases from J, with 9 bases in between. The length of the CDR3 is 14 residues. The CDR3 nucleotides read TGTGCCAGCAGCTTACGGACCCTCAATTCACCCCTCCACTTT. Translating it yields CASSLRTLNSPLHF.